Following are 26 T cell receptor beta chains from one sample sequenced in a study of blood T cell repertoires in COVID-19. Libraries were prepared by immunoSEQ multiplex PCR; TCRdb keeps only in-frame clonotypes and omits some of them. The profile shows tens of thousands of clones, around 85% of them singletons. Sample: peripheral blood. The receptors were gathered from a human donor with acute or convalescent COVID-19. The donor label of this sample is uncertain.

V is TRBV5-1 and J is TRBJ2-1; the match to TRBD2 covers 15 bases. J lost 11 bases, V lost 4 bases, and 10 bases had no gene match. CDR3 length: 16 amino acids. The germline CDR1 and CDR2 sequences are SGHRS and YFSETQ. The CDR3 bases are TGCGCCAGCAGCCCAGCTGGACTAGCGGGGGGGCGACAGCAGTTCTTC. This gives the protein CASSPAGLAGGRQQFF.

This clone was picked up many times. This chain connects TRBV14 to TRBJ2-1; 10 bases agree with TRBD2. The CDR3 contains 19 residues. The germline gives CDR1 SGHDN, CDR2 FVKESK. Trimming took 0 bases from V and 5 from J; bases not matched to a gene: 13. The CDR3 DNA follows: TGTGCCAGCAGCCAAGATCTATCCGGACTAGCGGAGATCGACAATGAGCAGTTCTTC. It yields the protein CASSQDLSGLAEIDNEQFF.

Ten or more counts support this clone. V usage is TRBV2 and J usage is TRBJ2-3; 11 bases align to TRBD2. J gave up 4 bases and V 11 bases, and 5 bases lay outside the gene matches. This CDR3 spans 13 amino acids. Germline V gene sequence: CDR1 SNHLY, CDR2 FYNNEI. The CDR3 sequence is CADSGRGADTQYF. The CDR3 DNA is TGTGCCGATAGCGGGAGGGGTGCAGATACGCAGTATTTT.

V and J are TRBV14 and TRBJ2-7, with 11 bases lining up with TRBD2. V lost 4 bases to trimming and J lost 4 bases; unmatched junction nucleotides: 6. This CDR3 has 15 amino acids. Germline assignment: CDR1 SGHDN and CDR2 FVKESK. The CDR3 nucleotides are TGTGCCAGCAGCCTTAGACTAGCGGGGAGTTACGAGCAGTACTTC. Protein: CASSLRLAGSYEQYF.

This clone was seen a few times. The CDR3 DNA follows: TGTGCCAGTCGGCCCGCGGGGAATCAGCCCCAGCATTTT. Its protein is CASRPAGNQPQHF. The gene calls are TRBV12-3 or TRBV12-4 and TRBJ1-5; D unclear. Deletions cut 9 bases from V and 4 bases from J, with 13 bases between. The CDR3 consists of 13 residues.

The rearrangement joins TRBV7-2 to TRBJ1-2, with a tentative D call TRBD1 (5 bases). This CDR3 contains 14 residues. V lost 1 base and J lost 3, with 9 bases in between. Germline-derived CDR1 and CDR2 are SGHTA and FQGNSA. The CDR3 DNA reads TGTGCCAGCAGCTTAGATGCGACAGACTATGGCTACACCTTC. It codes for CASSLDATDYGYTF.

The genes are TRBV7-3 and TRBJ2-1; TRBD2 matches 9 bases. The V gene's germline CDR1 is SGHTA and CDR2 FQGTGA. The J segment lost 9 bases and the V segment lost 5 bases, leaving 11 bases of the junction unmatched. The CDR3 runs 15 residues. CDR3 in DNA: TGTGCCAGCAGCCTTAGCGGGGGTAGTAATGGTGAGCAGTTCTTC. Translated: CASSLSGGSNGEQFF.

The chain carries TRBV4-1 and TRBJ1-1, with TRBD1 identical over 7 bases. In germline, CDR1 is MGHRA, CDR2 YSYEKL. V lost 1 base to trimming and J lost 8 bases; unmatched junction nucleotides: 7. This CDR3 spans 14 amino acids. CDR3 coding DNA: TGCGCCAGCAGCCAAGGGGGGACAGCCGGAGAAGCTTTCTTT. Translating it yields CASSQGGTAGEAFF.

The J gene is TRBJ1-6, the V gene TRBV6-5; 7 bases map to TRBD1. After removal of 3 bases from V and 14 bases from J, the junction contained 10 bases not matched to a gene. The CDR3 consists of 14 residues. The V gene's germline CDR1 is MNHEY and CDR2 SVGAGI. CDR3 residues: CASSYRGRGRTLHF. The CDR3 nucleotides are TGTGCCAGCAGTTATCGGGGAAGGGGGCGTACCCTCCACTTT.

The chain couples TRBV5-6 to TRBJ2-7, with 9 positions matching TRBD2. This CDR3 has 16 residues. Trimming took 3 bases from V and 3 from J; bases not matched to a gene: 10. The germline V gene encodes CDR1 SGHDT and CDR2 YYEEEE. The CDR3 sequence: CASSYSGRSLYYEQYF. DNA for the CDR3: TGTGCCAGCAGCTATAGCGGGAGATCTCTTTACTACGAGCAGTACTTC.

This rearrangement joins TRBV4-2 to TRBJ2-3; 10 positions agree with TRBD2. V lost 0 bases and J lost 4; bases outside the gene matches: 4. This CDR3 spans 16 amino acids. Germline V gene data show CDR1 as LGHNA and CDR2 as YNFKEQ. DNA for the CDR3: TGTGCCAGCAGCCAAGAGGAGCGGGGGGGCCCAGATACGCAGTATTTT. Residues: CASSQEERGGPDTQYF.

As to this clone: An end of the junction differs from the germline gene, which may be a read error. V usage is TRBV9 and J usage is TRBJ2-4, with 8 positions matching TRBD1. This CDR3 contains 13 residues. Germline assignment: CDR1 SGDLS and CDR2 YYNGEE. The CDR3 loop reads CASSADPDRVKHF. The CDR3 DNA reads as TGTGCCAGCAGCGCTGACCCGGACAGGGTAAAGCACTTC.

This chain joins TRBV18 and TRBJ1-5, with D tentatively TRBD1 (5 bases). Between the trimmed V and J ends, which lost 2 bases and 1 base, there was a span of 12 bases. Germline-derived CDR1 and CDR2 are KGHSH and LQKENI. CDR3 size: 16 residues. As DNA, the CDR3 is TGTGCCAGCTCACCAGGGCAGGGTGCAAGCAATCAGCCCCAGCATTTT. Translated, it gives CASSPGQGASNQPQHF.

The rearrangement uses TRBV5-5 and TRBJ2-1; 8 bases are a match to TRBD2. Trimming took 0 bases from V and 3 from J; bases not matched to a gene: 2. Germline values: CDR1 SGHKS, CDR2 YYEKEE (reference sequence). This CDR3 is 15 amino acids long. The CDR3 DNA sequence: TGTGCCAGCAGCTTGGGGGCGGGAGGCTACAATGAGCAGTTCTTC. It encodes CASSLGAGGYNEQFF.

The CDR3 region has the DNA TGTGCCAGTAGAACAGACAGGACGCGTCAGCCCCAGCATTTT. Translation gives CASRTDRTRQPQHF. The J gene is TRBJ1-5, the V gene TRBV19, with D possibly matching TRBD1 (6 bases). Trimming removed 6 bases from V and 6 bases from J, with 15 bases in between. Germline CDR1 is LNHDA and CDR2 is SQIVND (reference sequence). The CDR3 has 14 amino acids.

V is TRBV6-5 and J is TRBJ1-2, with a weak D call TRBD1 (6 bases). V lost 2 bases and J 4 bases, leaving 8 bases between the germline ends. The CDR3 runs to 13 residues. Germline CDR1 MNHEY, CDR2 SVGAGI. The CDR3, as DNA: TGTGCCAGCAGTTACGACAGGACCTATGGCTACACCTTC. It is translated as CASSYDRTYGYTF.

The J gene is TRBJ2-5, the V gene TRBV29-1, with 11 nucleotides matching TRBD2. Germline-derived CDR1 and CDR2 are SQVTM and ANQGSEA. The CDR3 consists of 17 residues. Trimming cost V 5 bases and J 0 bases; bases outside gene matches: 11. The CDR3, as DNA: TGCAGCGTTTGGCTAGCGGGGGGCACACGGTACCAAGAGACCCAGTACTTC. This sequence encodes CSVWLAGGTRYQETQYF. The entire variable domain, with the rest obtained from reference TRBV29-1 and TRBJ2-5, is as follows: SAVISQKPSRDICQRGTSLTIQCQVDSQVTMMFWYRQQPGQSLTLIATANQGSEATYESGFVIDKFPISRPNLTFSTLTVSNMSPEDSSIYLCSVWLAGGTRYQETQYFGPGTRLLVL.

The chain combines TRBV18 with TRBJ2-7; 7 nucleotides agree with TRBD1. Germline assignment: CDR1 KGHSH and CDR2 LQKENI. The trim removed 3 bases at V and 3 bases at J, leaving 8 bases unmatched. The CDR3 has 15 residues. The CDR3 nucleotides are TGTGCCAGCTCACCCTGGACAGGTGCCTACTACGAGCAGTACTTC. Its translation: CASSPWTGAYYEQYF.

The chain combines TRBV18 with TRBJ1-5; no clear D gene. Trimming left V 6 bases short and J 3 bases short, with 12 bases between. The V gene's germline CDR1 is KGHSH and CDR2 LQKENI. The CDR3 is 14 residues long. The CDR3 DNA sequence: TGTGCCAGCTCTGCAGATAGCCACAATCAGCCCCAGCATTTT. Encoded protein: CASSADSHNQPQHF.

This chain joins TRBV10-3 and TRBJ1-2; 9 bases are shared with TRBD1. V was pared by 7 bases and J by 2 bases, with 5 bases of the junction left unmatched. CDR1 is ENHRY, CDR2 SYGVKD, per germline. The CDR3 sequence is 14 residues long. CDR3 amino acids: CAITRDRENYGYTF. For the CDR3, the DNA is TGTGCCATCACGAGGGACAGGGAGAACTATGGCTACACCTTC.

The genes are TRBV6-5 and TRBJ1-1; D remains ambiguous. Per the germline V gene, CDR1 is MNHEY and CDR2 is SVGAGI. V was cut by 2 bases and J by 0 bases, with 7 bases left in between. The CDR3 runs to 14 residues. CDR3 region: CASSYGFLNTEAFF. CDR3 coding DNA: TGTGCCAGCAGTTACGGCTTCTTGAACACTGAAGCTTTCTTT.

The chain carries TRBV5-1 and TRBJ2-7; D may be TRBD1 (5 bases). V lost 3 bases to trimming and J lost 2 bases, with 9 bases between them. Per the germline V gene, CDR1 is SGHRS and CDR2 is YFSETQ. The CDR3 is 13 residues long. CDR3 coding DNA: TGCGCCAGCAGCTCCCTAGGGGCCTACGAGCAGTACTTC. It is translated as CASSSLGAYEQYF. Combining the CDR3 with reference TRBV5-1 and TRBJ2-7 gives the whole variable domain KAGVTQTPRYLIKTRGQQVTLSCSPISGHRSVSWYQQTPGQGLQFLFEYFSETQRNKGNFPGRFSGRQFSNSRSEMNVSTLELGDSALYLCASSSLGAYEQYFGPGTRLTVT.

As to this clone: The junction differs from germline at one of its ends, possibly a read error. The chain combines TRBV19 with TRBJ1-2; D is possibly TRBD1 (5 bases). CDR1 LNHDA and CDR2 SQIVND come from the germline V gene (reference sequence). The CDR3 is made up of 14 amino acids. This CDR3 reads CASSTRVQFYRYTF. The CDR3 DNA reads as TGTGCCAGTAGTACCAGGGTGCAGTTCTATCGCTACACCTTC.

Here the CDR3 reads CSVTPGGREQFF. DNA of the CDR3: TGCAGCGTGACCCCAGGGGGCCGTGAGCAGTTCTTC. The rearrangement uses TRBV29-1 and TRBJ2-1, with TRBD1 matching 8 bases. J lost 9 bases, V lost 6 bases, and 7 bases had no gene match. Germline V gene lookup returns CDR1 SQVTM and CDR2 ANQGSEA. The CDR3 contains 12 residues.

The rearrangement links TRBV28 to TRBJ2-2, with 14 bases identical to TRBD2. Germline loops: CDR1 MDHEN, CDR2 SYDVKM. The V gene end was trimmed by 6 bases and the J gene end by 6 bases; junction bases not matched to a gene: 3. This CDR3 has 15 residues. The CDR3, as DNA: TGTGCCAGCAGGACTAGCGGGAGGGCATCCGGGGAGCTGTTTTTT. Translation: CASRTSGRASGELFF.

The chain joins TRBV7-2 to TRBJ2-1, with 14 positions matching TRBD2. Germline V gene lookup returns CDR1 SGHTA and CDR2 FQGNSA. V lost 1 base, J lost 5 bases, and 1 base stayed unmatched. This CDR3 spans 16 amino acids. CDR3 DNA sequence: TGTGCCAGCAGCTTAGGACTAGCGGGGGGGGACAATGAGCAGTTCTTC. It specifies CASSLGLAGGDNEQFF.